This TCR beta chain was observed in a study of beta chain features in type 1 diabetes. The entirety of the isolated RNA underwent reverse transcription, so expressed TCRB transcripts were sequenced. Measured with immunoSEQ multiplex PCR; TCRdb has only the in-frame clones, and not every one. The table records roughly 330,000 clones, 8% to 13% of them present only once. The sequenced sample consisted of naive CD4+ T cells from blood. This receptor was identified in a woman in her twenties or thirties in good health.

The CDR3 DNA follows: TGTGCCAGCAGCGGGACATACGAGCAGTACTTC. It codes for CASSGTYEQYF. The chain employs TRBV28 and TRBJ2-7; TRBD1 is a possible D gene (6 bases). The V end was cut by 6 bases, the J end by 4 bases, with 7 bases between. The CDR3 runs to 11 residues. The germline CDR1 and CDR2 sequences are MDHEN and SYDVKM. The whole variable domain, remainder taken from reference TRBV28 and TRBJ2-7, is DVKVTQSSRYLVKRTGEKVFLECVQDMDHENMFWYRQDPGLGLRLIYFSYDVKMKEKGDIPEGYSVSREKKERFSLILESASTNQTSMYLCASSGTYEQYFGPGTRLTVT.